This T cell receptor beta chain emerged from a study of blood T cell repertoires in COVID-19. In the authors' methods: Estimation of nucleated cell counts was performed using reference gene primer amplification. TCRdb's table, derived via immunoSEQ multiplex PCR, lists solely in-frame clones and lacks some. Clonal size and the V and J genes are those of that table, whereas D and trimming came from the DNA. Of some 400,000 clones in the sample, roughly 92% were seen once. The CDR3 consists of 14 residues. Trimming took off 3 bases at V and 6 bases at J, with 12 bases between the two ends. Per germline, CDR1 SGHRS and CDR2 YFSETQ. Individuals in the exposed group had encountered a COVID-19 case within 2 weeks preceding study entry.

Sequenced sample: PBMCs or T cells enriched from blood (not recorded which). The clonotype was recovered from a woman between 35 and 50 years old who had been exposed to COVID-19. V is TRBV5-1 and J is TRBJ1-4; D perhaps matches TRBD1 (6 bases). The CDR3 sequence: CASSSGTQHEKLFF. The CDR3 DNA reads TGCGCCAGCAGCTCCGGGACACAGCATGAAAAACTGTTTTTT. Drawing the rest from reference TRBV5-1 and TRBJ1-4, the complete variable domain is KAGVTQTPRYLIKTRGQQVTLSCSPISGHRSVSWYQQTPGQGLQFLFEYFSETQRNKGNFPGRFSGRQFSNSRSEMNVSTLELGDSALYLCASSSGTQHEKLFFGSGTQLSVL.